Each of the 30 T cell receptor beta chains below was sequenced from the same sample in a study of blood T cell repertoires in COVID-19 (dated by TCRdb to the early 2020s). Libraries were built with the immunoSEQ multiplex PCR assay. TCRdb obtained this table from immuneACCESS and retained in-frame rearrangements with V and J assigned. These tables miss some clones; where compared with another copy, unresolved V genes account for less than half of the shortfall, and the remainder is unexplained. This sample has 360,000 or so clones in its table, and 89% of those were observed once. The top ten clones comprise approximately 4.1% of the sample. Sequencing input: peripheral blood. These receptors all come from a woman aged 55 to 70 with COVID-19, enrolled during active disease.

Turning to this clone: Other nucleotide sequences in the sample specify the same CDR3. The chain uses TRBV5-1 and TRBJ1-2; TRBD1 matches at 8 bases. CDR3 length equals 14 residues. Germline trimming cut 0 bases from V and 7 bases from J; bases unmatched to any gene: 5. Germline V gene lookup returns CDR1 SGHRS and CDR2 YFSETQ. The CDR3 loop reads CASSLGDRSGGYTF. DNA for the CDR3: TGCGCCAGCAGCTTGGGGGACAGGTCGGGTGGCTACACCTTC.

The chain employs TRBV6-1 and TRBJ1-3; D call uncertain. V was cut by 2 bases and J by 0 bases, with 8 bases left in between. CDR3 length equals 15 residues. Germline V gives CDR1 MNHNS, CDR2 SASEGT. The DNA of the CDR3 is TGTGCCAGCAGTGAATGGGCAGTCTCTGGAAACACCATATATTTT. Translation gives CASSEWAVSGNTIYF.

This chain links TRBV7-3 with TRBJ2-1, with 7 bases that match TRBD2. J lost 4 bases, V lost 2 bases, and 5 bases had no gene match. Per germline, CDR1 SGHTA and CDR2 FQGTGA. The CDR3 extends over 15 amino acids. CDR3 amino acids: CASSLLLATYNEQFF. Written as DNA, the CDR3 is TGTGCCAGCAGCTTATTACTAGCGACTTACAATGAGCAGTTCTTC.

The gene calls are TRBV19 and TRBJ1-4; no clear D. Trimming pared 11 bases from V and 6 bases from J, leaving 16 bases between. The CDR3 is 13 residues long. The germline gives CDR1 LNHDA, CDR2 SQIVND (reference sequence). CDR3 protein: CAGKTGNDEKLFF. The CDR3 DNA is TGTGCCGGCAAAACGGGGAATGATGAAAAACTGTTTTTT.

This clone is a singleton in its sample. The chain uses TRBV6-6 and TRBJ1-2, with 7 positions matching TRBD1. In germline, CDR1 is MNHNY, CDR2 SVGAGI (reference sequence). There are 14 residues in the CDR3. V lost 0 bases, J lost 8 bases, and 6 bases stayed unmatched. CDR3 nucleotide sequence: TGTGCCAGCAGTTACTCGACAGACAGGGAGGGCTACACCTTC. This codes for CASSYSTDREGYTF.

The chain combines TRBV20-1 with TRBJ1-5; 7 bases line up with TRBD1. CDR1 is DFQATT and CDR2 is SNEGSKA in the germline V gene (reference sequence). After removal of 3 bases from V and 2 bases from J, the junction contained 7 bases not matched to a gene. This CDR3 is 15 amino acids long. Here the CDR3 reads CSASEGAQGNQPQHF. The CDR3 DNA follows: TGCAGTGCTAGTGAGGGGGCGCAGGGCAATCAGCCCCAGCATTTT.

The gene calls are TRBV11-3 and TRBJ2-2; no reliable D call. The germline V gene encodes CDR1 SGHNT and CDR2 YENEEA. V gave up 8 bases and J gave up 0 bases, with 10 bases separating them. The CDR3 loop spans 14 amino acids. The CDR3 here is CASRVAANTGELFF. For the CDR3, the DNA is TGTGCCAGCCGGGTGGCCGCGAACACCGGGGAGCTGTTTTTT.

This chain uses TRBV5-1 with TRBJ1-2, with 11 bases lining up with TRBD1. From germline, CDR1 is SGHRS and CDR2 YFSETQ. With 4 bases clipped from V and 0 bases from J, the junction kept 5 bases outside the gene matches. This CDR3 comprises 16 residues. CDR3 residues: CASSQGQGATNYGYTF. DNA for the CDR3: TGCGCCAGCAGCCAAGGACAGGGGGCTACTAACTATGGCTACACCTTC.

The V call is TRBV18, the J call TRBJ1-1; weak D call: TRBD1 (5 bases). This CDR3 is 15 amino acids long. The germline CDR1 and CDR2 sequences are KGHSH and LQKENI. V was shortened by 3 bases and J by 3 bases, with 14 bases between the two germline ends. CDR3 residues: CASSPEGAWYTEAFF. The CDR3, as DNA: TGTGCCAGCTCACCTGAAGGGGCTTGGTACACTGAAGCTTTCTTT. Drawing the rest from reference TRBV18 and TRBJ1-1, the complete variable domain is NAGVMQNPRHLVRRRGQEARLRCSPMKGHSHVYWYRQLPEEGLKFMVYLQKENIIDESGMPKERFSAEFPKEGPSILRIQQVVRGDSAAYFCASSPEGAWYTEAFFGQGTRLTVV.

The chain links TRBV7-9 to TRBJ2-2; D call uncertain. CDR1 is SEHNR and CDR2 is FQNEAQ in the germline V gene (reference sequence). Between the trimmed V and J ends, which lost 5 bases and 0 bases, there was a span of 10 bases. This CDR3 has 15 amino acids. The CDR3 protein is CASSPVLANTGELFF. The DNA for the CDR3 is TGTGCCAGCAGCCCCGTACTCGCGAACACCGGGGAGCTGTTTTTT.

V and J are TRBV5-4 and TRBJ2-7, with a possible D match to TRBD2 (5 bases). V lost 0 bases to trimming and J lost 2 bases, with 9 bases between them. The CDR3 spans 14 residues. Germline V gene lookup returns CDR1 SGHNT and CDR2 YYREEE (reference sequence). CDR3 sequence (DNA): TGTGCCAGCAGCTTGGCCGGGGATACCTACGAGCAGTACTTC. Translating gives CASSLAGDTYEQYF.

The chain employs TRBV5-1 and TRBJ1-5; D not certain. Germline assignment: CDR1 SGHRS and CDR2 YFSETQ. The CDR3 spans 15 residues. Trimming removed 0 bases from V and 6 bases from J, with 13 bases in between. CDR3 loop: CASSLEGQAGQPQHF. CDR3 sequence (DNA): TGCGCCAGCAGCTTGGAAGGGCAGGCGGGTCAGCCCCAGCATTTT.

This rearrangement joins TRBV12-3 or TRBV12-4 to TRBJ1-5; 9 bases agree with TRBD1. V gave up 6 bases and J gave up 7 bases; unmatched junction bases: 4. This CDR3 has 13 residues. CDR3 coding DNA: TGTGCCAGCAGGGGACAGGGAAAACAGCCCCAGCATTTT. It yields the protein CASRGQGKQPQHF.

The rearrangement links TRBV10-3 to TRBJ1-2; maybe TRBD1 (6 bases). V lost 0 bases to trimming and J lost 2 bases, with 10 bases between them. This CDR3 is 15 amino acids long. Germline CDR1 ENHRY, CDR2 SYGVKD. The CDR3 nucleotides are TGTGCCATCAGTGAGTCAAGGACAGTCAACTATGGCTACACCTTC. It is translated as CAISESRTVNYGYTF.

The chain is built from TRBV6-2 or TRBV6-3 and TRBJ2-5; D remains ambiguous. The germline gives CDR1 MNHEY, CDR2 SVGEGT. V shed 0 bases and J shed 5 bases, with 4 bases lying between them. This CDR3 is 12 amino acids long. In nucleotides, the CDR3 is TGTGCCAGCAGTTACTCGCGTGAGACCCAGTACTTC. Its translation is CASSYSRETQYF.

The chain has TRBV6-5 and TRBJ1-4; D remains unclear. Between the trimmed V and J ends, which lost 0 bases and 8 bases, there was a span of 7 bases. The CDR3 has 13 amino acids. Germline V gene sequence: CDR1 MNHEY, CDR2 SVGAGI. In DNA, the CDR3 is TGTGCCAGCAGTTACTCGAACGGGGAAAAACTGTTTTTT. Its translation is CASSYSNGEKLFF.

This clone showed up just a few times. V usage is TRBV5-4 and J usage is TRBJ1-2, with 7 positions matching TRBD1. The germline CDR1 and CDR2 sequences are SGHNT and YYREEE (reference sequence). There are 15 residues in the CDR3. Trimming cost V 4 bases and J 7 bases; bases outside gene matches: 13. In DNA, the CDR3 is TGTGCCAGCAGCCCCCCGGGACAGACGAGAATTGGCTACACCTTC. It is translated as CASSPPGQTRIGYTF. Together with reference TRBV5-4 and TRBJ1-2, the CDR3 gives the full variable domain: ETGVTQSPTHLIKTRGQQVTLRCSSQSGHNTVSWYQQALGQGPQFIFQYYREEENGRGNFPPRFSGLQFPNYSSELNVNALELDDSALYLCASSPPGQTRIGYTFGSGTRLTVV.

V gene TRBV9 combines with J gene TRBJ2-5; TRBD2 agrees at 10 bases. Germline-derived CDR1 and CDR2 are SGDLS and YYNGEE. The CDR3 is made up of 16 amino acids. Trimming cost V 3 bases and J 2 bases; bases outside gene matches: 7. The CDR3 sequence: CASSEGGTSAQETQYF. DNA of the CDR3: TGTGCCAGCAGCGAGGGGGGGACTAGCGCACAAGAGACCCAGTACTTC.

The gene calls are TRBV19 and TRBJ1-2; 8 bases line up with TRBD1. CDR3 size: 15 residues. Germline loops: CDR1 LNHDA, CDR2 SQIVND (reference sequence). With V trimmed by 5 bases and J by 4 bases, 9 bases remained unmatched. The CDR3 spells CASSPSGQGGYGYTF. DNA of the CDR3: TGTGCCAGTAGTCCTTCTGGACAGGGAGGCTATGGCTACACCTTC.

As regards this clone: At one of its ends the junction is not consistent with the germline gene, which may arise from a read error. CDR3 DNA: TGTGCCGGTAGTATAGAAAGCTCGCCGAGGGGCTACACCTTC. It translates to CAGSIESSPRGYTF. This chain links TRBV19 with TRBJ1-2; no reliable D call. Germline-derived CDR1 and CDR2 are LNHDA and SQIVND (reference sequence). The CDR3 consists of 14 residues.

This clone showed up just once. V usage is TRBV7-2 and J usage is TRBJ2-2, with a possible D match to TRBD1 (6 bases). The CDR3 covers 13 residues. Trimming shortened V by 6 bases and J by 5 bases, and 10 bases separated the two germline ends. Germline loops: CDR1 SGHTA, CDR2 FQGNSA. The CDR3 is CASRPQGTGELFF. The CDR3 DNA is TGTGCCAGCAGGCCTCAGGGGACCGGGGAGCTGTTTTTT.

The chain carries TRBV15 and TRBJ2-6; 9 nucleotides match TRBD1. The CDR3 length is 20 residues. From germline, CDR1 is LNHNV and CDR2 YYDKDF (reference sequence). V lost 0 bases, J lost 1 base, and 10 bases stayed unmatched. CDR3 amino acids: CATSRDTRGTGRSGANVLTF. CDR3 in DNA: TGTGCCACCAGCAGAGATACCAGGGGGACAGGGAGGTCTGGGGCCAACGTCCTGACTTTC.

The chain has TRBV11-2 and TRBJ2-7, with 10 nucleotides matching TRBD2. The CDR3 has 16 amino acids. The V gene's germline CDR1 is SGHAT and CDR2 FQNNGV. The J segment lost 4 bases and the V segment lost 1 base, leaving 7 bases of the junction unmatched. CDR3 DNA: TGTGCCAGCAGCTTAGCGCCTAGCGGGGGCCTATACGAGCAGTACTTC. Translating gives CASSLAPSGGLYEQYF. The full variable domain, its missing parts supplied by reference TRBV11-2 and TRBJ2-7, is EAGVAQSPRYKIIEKRQSVAFWCNPISGHATLYWYQQILGQGPKLLIQFQNNGVVDDSQLPKDRFSAERLKGVDSTLKIQPAKLEDSAVYLCASSLAPSGGLYEQYFGPGTRLTVT.

This chain joins TRBV2 and TRBJ1-1; 9 nucleotides line up with TRBD1. Germline CDR1 is SNHLY and CDR2 is FYNNEI. V lost 3 bases and J lost 4; bases outside the gene matches: 12. This CDR3 comprises 17 residues. The CDR3 DNA reads TGTGCCAGCAGTGATCAAACAGGGGGCTTCCCCCTCACTGAAGCTTTCTTT. Translating gives CASSDQTGGFPLTEAFF.

This sequence joins TRBV19 and TRBJ1-1; 7 bases are shared with TRBD1. Germline assignment: CDR1 LNHDA and CDR2 SQIVND (reference sequence). The length of the CDR3 is 12 residues. The J segment lost 11 bases and the V segment lost 11 bases, leaving 14 bases of the junction unmatched. The CDR3 bases are TGTGCCGTAAGAAGGCAGGGGGGTTTCGCTTTCTTT. Its protein is CAVRRQGGFAFF.

The sample holds one count of this clone. The chain carries TRBV3-1 (or the pseudogene TRBV3-2) and TRBJ1-2; D unclear. V lost 3 bases to trimming and J lost 7 bases, with 12 bases between them. CDR3 length: 13 amino acids. In germline, CDR1 is LGHDT, CDR2 YNNKEL (reference sequence). The CDR3 loop is CASSQRERSGYTF. The CDR3 DNA reads TGTGCCAGCAGCCAGAGGGAGCGCAGTGGCTACACCTTC.

The CDR3 loop is CASSQGEGGSGNTIYF. CDR3 bases: TGTGCCAGCAGCCAAGGGGAAGGGGGCTCTGGAAACACCATATATTTT. The rearrangement joins TRBV3-1 (or the pseudogene TRBV3-2) to TRBJ1-3, with a tentative D call TRBD1 (6 bases). The CDR3 is made up of 16 amino acids. V gave up 1 base and J gave up 0 bases, with 10 bases separating them. The V gene's germline CDR1 is LGHDT and CDR2 YNNKEL (reference sequence).

V usage is TRBV2 and J usage is TRBJ1-2, with D tentatively TRBD1 (6 bases). Germline CDR1 reads SNHLY; CDR2 reads FYNNEI. Trimming left V 5 bases short and J 7 bases short, with 14 bases between. This CDR3 is built from 13 residues. CDR3 in DNA: TGTGCCAGCAGTCCAACAGGGTTTCCTGGCTACACCTTC. Amino acid sequence: CASSPTGFPGYTF.

This clone was seen only a few times. The chain is built from TRBV15 and TRBJ1-3, with D perhaps matching TRBD1 (5 bases). Germline values: CDR1 LNHNV, CDR2 YYDKDF (reference sequence). The length of the CDR3 is 15 residues. V lost 3 bases, J lost 0 bases, and 9 bases lay in between. The CDR3 loop reads CATSRDTFSGNTIYF. CDR3 in DNA: TGTGCCACCAGCAGGGACACCTTCTCTGGAAACACCATATATTTT.

Points on this clone: This CDR3 fails to terminate in the conserved phenylalanine or tryptophan, so it likely reflects a read error. The chain recombines TRBV6-1 with TRBJ1-1; TRBD1 agrees at 8 bases. This CDR3 spans 16 amino acids. Germline CDR1 and CDR2: MNHNS and SASEGT. J was trimmed by 0 bases and V by 2 bases; bases with no gene match: 5. CDR3 sequence (DNA): TGTGCCAGCAGTGAATATGGACAGGGAGTGAACACTGAAGCTTTCTCT. It codes for CASSEYGQGVNTEAFS.